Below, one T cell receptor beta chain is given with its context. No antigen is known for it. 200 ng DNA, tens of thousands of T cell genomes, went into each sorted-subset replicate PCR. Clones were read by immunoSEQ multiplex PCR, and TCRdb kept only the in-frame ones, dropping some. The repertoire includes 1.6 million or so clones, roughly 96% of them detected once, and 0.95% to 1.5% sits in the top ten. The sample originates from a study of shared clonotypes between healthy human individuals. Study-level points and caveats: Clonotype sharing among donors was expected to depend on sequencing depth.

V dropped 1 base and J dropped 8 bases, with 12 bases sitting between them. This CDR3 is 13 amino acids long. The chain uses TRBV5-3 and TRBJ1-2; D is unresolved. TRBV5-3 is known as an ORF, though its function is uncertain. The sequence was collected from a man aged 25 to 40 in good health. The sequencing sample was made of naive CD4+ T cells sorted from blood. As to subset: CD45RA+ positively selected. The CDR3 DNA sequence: TGTGCCAGAAGCTTGTTTGGGTTTGTCGGCTACACCTTC. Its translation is CARSLFGFVGYTF.